This T cell receptor beta chain came from a study of blood T cell repertoires in COVID-19. Study background: Italy, Spain and the United States were the sources of the convalescent and acute COVID-19 samples. Sources were T cells, B-cell-depleted T cells, or PBMCs; the material itself was cDNA or gDNA.

As handled by the study authors: By means of reference gene primer amplification, nucleated cell counts were estimated. Some clones are missing from TCRdb's copy, which holds only in-frame ones; the method was immunoSEQ multiplex PCR. That table gives V, J and clone size, and the DNA gave D and trimming. The top ten clones hold around 2% of a sample with more than 95,000 clones, roughly 69% of them seen once. This TCR derives from a woman between 65 and 79 years old with acute or convalescent COVID-19. The sample taken for sequencing was peripheral blood.

CDR3 DNA sequence: TGTGCCAGCAGCCCAGGACTGGGAGTGTCCGGGGAGCTGTTTTTT. Its translation: CASSPGLGVSGELFF. V usage is TRBV7-2 and J usage is TRBJ2-2, with a weak D call TRBD2 (5 bases). Germline CDR1 is SGHTA and CDR2 is FQGNSA. V was pared by 5 bases and J by 6 bases, with 16 bases between. This CDR3 region has 15 residues. The variable domain in full, completed from reference TRBV7-2 and TRBJ2-2, reads GAGVSQSPSNKVTEKGKDVELRCDPISGHTALYWYRQSLGQGLEFLIYFQGNSAPDKSGLPSDRFSAERTGGSVSTLTIQRTQQEDSAVYLCASSPGLGVSGELFFGEGSRLTVL.